This T cell receptor (beta chain) was captured by sequencing in a study of graft-versus-host responses after intestinal transplantation. The overall study: Anti-thymocyte globulin was used for induction in all recipients, who then took tacrolimus and steroids for 2 to 4 years.

Sequencing used immunoSEQ multiplex PCR; TCRdb keeps in-frame clones, though not all of them. The table lists more than 100,000 clones, roughly 91% of them singletons. As for this clone: Its antigen is unknown.

This clonotype was obtained from a human donor who received an intestinal transplant. The sample in question was unstimulated CD4+ T cells sorted from spleen or lymph node cells, obtained before intestinal transplant.

DNA of the CDR3: TGTGCCAGCGGATACGGGACCACCTGTCGGGTGTTTTACGAGCAGTACTTC. Encoded protein: CASGYGTTCRVFYEQYF. This sequence joins TRBV6-4 and TRBJ2-7, with D perhaps assigned TRBD1 or TRBD2 (5 bases each). CDR1 is MRHNA and CDR2 is SNTAGT in the germline V gene. V was pared by 8 bases and J by 4 bases, with 27 bases between. The CDR3 consists of 17 residues.